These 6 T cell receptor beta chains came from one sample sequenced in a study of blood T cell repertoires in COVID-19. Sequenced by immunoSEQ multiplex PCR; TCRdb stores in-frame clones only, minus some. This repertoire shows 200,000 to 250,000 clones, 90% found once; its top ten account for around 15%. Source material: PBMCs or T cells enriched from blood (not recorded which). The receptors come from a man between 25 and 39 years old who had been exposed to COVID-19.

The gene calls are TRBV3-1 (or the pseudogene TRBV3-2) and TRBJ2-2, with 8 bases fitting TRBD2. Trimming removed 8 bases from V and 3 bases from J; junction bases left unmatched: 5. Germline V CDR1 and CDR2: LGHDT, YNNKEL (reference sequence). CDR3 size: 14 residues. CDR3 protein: CASGGLVDTGELFF. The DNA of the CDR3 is TGTGCCAGCGGGGGACTAGTGGACACCGGGGAGCTGTTTTTT.

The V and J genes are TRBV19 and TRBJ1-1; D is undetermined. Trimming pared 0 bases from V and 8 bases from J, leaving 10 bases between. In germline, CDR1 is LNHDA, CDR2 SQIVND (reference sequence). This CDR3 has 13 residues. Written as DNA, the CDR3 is TGTGCCAGTAGTATAGAAATCGAGGAGGAAGCTTTCTTT. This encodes CASSIEIEEEAFF.

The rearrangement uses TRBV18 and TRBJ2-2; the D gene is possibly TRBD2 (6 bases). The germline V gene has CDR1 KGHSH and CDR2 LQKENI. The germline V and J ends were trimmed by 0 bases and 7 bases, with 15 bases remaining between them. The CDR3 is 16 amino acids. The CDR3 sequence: CASSPPVSGVGGELFF. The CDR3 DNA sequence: TGTGCCAGCTCACCACCGGTTAGCGGAGTCGGCGGGGAGCTGTTTTTT.

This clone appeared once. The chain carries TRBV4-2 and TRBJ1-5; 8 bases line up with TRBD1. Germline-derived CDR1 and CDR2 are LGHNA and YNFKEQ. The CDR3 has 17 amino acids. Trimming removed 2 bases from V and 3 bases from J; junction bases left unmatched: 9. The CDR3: CASSQTGAGGTNQPQHF. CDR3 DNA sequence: TGTGCCAGCAGCCAAACGGGGGCAGGGGGCACCAATCAGCCCCAGCATTTT.

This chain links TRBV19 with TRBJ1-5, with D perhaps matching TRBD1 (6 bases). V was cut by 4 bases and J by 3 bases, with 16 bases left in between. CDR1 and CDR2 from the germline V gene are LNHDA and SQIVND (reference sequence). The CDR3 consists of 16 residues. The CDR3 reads CASSKDSRTYNQPQHF. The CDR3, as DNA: TGTGCCAGTAGTAAGGACAGCCGAACCTACAATCAGCCCCAGCATTTT.

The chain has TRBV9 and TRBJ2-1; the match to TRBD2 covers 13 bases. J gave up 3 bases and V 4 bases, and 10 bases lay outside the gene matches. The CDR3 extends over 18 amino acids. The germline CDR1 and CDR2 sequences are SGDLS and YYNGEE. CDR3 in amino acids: CASSTQMGLAGHYNEQFF. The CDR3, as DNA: TGTGCCAGCAGCACCCAGATGGGACTAGCGGGACACTACAATGAGCAGTTCTTC.